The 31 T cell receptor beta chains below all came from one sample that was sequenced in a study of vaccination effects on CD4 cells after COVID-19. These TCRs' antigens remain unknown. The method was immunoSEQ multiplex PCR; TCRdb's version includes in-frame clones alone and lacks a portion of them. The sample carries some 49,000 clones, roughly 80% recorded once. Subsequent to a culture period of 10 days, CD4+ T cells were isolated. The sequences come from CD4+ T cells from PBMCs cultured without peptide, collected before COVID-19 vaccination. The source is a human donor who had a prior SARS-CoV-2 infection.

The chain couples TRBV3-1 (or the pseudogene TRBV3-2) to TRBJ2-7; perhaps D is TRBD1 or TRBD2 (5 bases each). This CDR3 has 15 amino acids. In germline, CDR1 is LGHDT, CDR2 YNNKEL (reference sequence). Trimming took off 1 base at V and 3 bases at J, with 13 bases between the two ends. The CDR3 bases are TGTGCCAGCAGCCAAGGTAGGGGAGCTAACTACGAGCAGTACTTC. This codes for CASSQGRGANYEQYF.

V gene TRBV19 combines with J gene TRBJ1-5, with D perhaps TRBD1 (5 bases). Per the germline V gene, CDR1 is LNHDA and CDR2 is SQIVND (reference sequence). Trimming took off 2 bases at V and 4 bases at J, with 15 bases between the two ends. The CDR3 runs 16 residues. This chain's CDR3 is CASSINTGPGNQPQHF. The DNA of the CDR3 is TGTGCCAGTAGTATAAACACGGGGCCGGGGAATCAGCCCCAGCATTTT.

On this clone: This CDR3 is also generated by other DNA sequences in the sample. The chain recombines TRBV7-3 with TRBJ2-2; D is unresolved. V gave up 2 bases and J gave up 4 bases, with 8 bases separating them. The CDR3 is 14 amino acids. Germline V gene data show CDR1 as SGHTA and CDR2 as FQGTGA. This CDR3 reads CASSLRGGTGELFF. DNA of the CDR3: TGTGCCAGCAGCTTACGTGGTGGCACCGGGGAGCTGTTTTTT.

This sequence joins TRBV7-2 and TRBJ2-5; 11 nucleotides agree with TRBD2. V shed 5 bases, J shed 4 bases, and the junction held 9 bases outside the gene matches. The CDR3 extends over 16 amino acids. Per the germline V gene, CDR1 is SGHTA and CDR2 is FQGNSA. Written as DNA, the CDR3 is TGTGCCAGCAGCCCCCGCCGCCTAGCGGGAGGAGAGACCCAGTACTTC. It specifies CASSPRRLAGGETQYF.

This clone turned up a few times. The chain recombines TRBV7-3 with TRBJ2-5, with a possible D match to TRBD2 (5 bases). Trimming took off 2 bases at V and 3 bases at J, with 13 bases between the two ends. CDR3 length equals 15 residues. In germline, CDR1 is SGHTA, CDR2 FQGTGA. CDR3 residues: CASSLEVEAKETQYF. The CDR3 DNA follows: TGTGCCAGCAGCTTAGAGGTGGAGGCTAAAGAGACCCAGTACTTC.

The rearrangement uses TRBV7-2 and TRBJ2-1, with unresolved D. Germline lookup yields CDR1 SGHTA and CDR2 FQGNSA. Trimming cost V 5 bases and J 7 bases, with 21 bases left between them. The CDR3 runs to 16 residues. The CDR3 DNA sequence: TGTGCCAGCAGCCCCAGCCTGGTATCTACGAGGAATGAGCAGTTCTTC. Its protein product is CASSPSLVSTRNEQFF.

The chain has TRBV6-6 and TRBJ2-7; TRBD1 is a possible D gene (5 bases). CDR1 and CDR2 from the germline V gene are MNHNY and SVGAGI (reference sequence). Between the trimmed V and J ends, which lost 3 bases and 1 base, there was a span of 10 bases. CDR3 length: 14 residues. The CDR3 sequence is CASSYPGASYEQYF. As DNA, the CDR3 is TGTGCCAGCAGTTATCCTGGGGCATCCTACGAGCAGTACTTC.

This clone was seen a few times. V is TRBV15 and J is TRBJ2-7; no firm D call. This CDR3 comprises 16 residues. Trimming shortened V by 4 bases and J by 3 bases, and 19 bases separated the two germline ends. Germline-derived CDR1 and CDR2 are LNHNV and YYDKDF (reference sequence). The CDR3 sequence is CATSTVTETLYYEQYF. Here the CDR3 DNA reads TGTGCCACCAGCACTGTTACGGAGACCCTTTACTACGAGCAGTACTTC.

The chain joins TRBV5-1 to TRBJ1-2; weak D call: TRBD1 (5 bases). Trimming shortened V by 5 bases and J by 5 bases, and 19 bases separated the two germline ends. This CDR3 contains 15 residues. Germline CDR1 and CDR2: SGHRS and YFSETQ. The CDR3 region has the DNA TGCGCCAGCAGTAACATGCCTGGTGGGACTTATGGCTACACCTTC. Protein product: CASSNMPGGTYGYTF. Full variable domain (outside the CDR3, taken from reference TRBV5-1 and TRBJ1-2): KAGVTQTPRYLIKTRGQQVTLSCSPISGHRSVSWYQQTPGQGLQFLFEYFSETQRNKGNFPGRFSGRQFSNSRSEMNVSTLELGDSALYLCASSNMPGGTYGYTFGSGTRLTVV.

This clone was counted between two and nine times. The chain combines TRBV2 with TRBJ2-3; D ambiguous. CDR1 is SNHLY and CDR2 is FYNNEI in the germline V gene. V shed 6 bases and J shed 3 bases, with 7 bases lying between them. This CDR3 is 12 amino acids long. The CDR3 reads CASRSETDTQYF. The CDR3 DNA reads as TGTGCCAGCAGGTCAGAAACAGATACGCAGTATTTT.

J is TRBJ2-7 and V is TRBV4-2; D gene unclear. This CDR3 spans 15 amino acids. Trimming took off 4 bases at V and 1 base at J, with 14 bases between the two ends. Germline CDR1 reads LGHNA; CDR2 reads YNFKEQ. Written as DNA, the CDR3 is TGTGCCAGCAGCCCTACGAGACTGAGGTCCTACGAGCAGTACTTC. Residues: CASSPTRLRSYEQYF.

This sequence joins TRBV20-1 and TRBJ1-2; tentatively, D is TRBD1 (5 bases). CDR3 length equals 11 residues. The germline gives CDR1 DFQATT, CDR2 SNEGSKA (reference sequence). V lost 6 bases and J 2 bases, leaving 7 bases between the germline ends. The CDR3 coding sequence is TGCAGTGCAAGACAGAACTATGGCTACACCTTC. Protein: CSARQNYGYTF.

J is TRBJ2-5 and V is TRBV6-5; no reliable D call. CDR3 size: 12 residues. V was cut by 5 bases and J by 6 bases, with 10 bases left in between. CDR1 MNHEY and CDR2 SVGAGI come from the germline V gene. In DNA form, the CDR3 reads TGTGCCAGCAGTAGAGCGTACCAGACCCAGTACTTC. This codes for CASSRAYQTQYF.

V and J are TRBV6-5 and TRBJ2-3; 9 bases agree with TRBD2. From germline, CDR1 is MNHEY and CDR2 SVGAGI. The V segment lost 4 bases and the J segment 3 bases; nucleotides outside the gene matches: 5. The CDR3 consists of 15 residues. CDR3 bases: TGTGCCAGCAGTTTAGGCGGGAGGGGAACAGATACGCAGTATTTT. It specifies CASSLGGRGTDTQYF.

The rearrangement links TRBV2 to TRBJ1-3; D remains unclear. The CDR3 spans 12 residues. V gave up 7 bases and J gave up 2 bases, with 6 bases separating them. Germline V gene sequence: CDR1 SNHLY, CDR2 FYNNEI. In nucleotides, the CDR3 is TGTGCCAGCATGTTCGCTGGAAACACCATATATTTT. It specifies CASMFAGNTIYF.

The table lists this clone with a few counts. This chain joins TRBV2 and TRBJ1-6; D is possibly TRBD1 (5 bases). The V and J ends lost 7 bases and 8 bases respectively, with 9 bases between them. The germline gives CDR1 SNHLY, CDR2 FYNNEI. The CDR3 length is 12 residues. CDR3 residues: CASKVGDSPLHF. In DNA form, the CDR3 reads TGTGCCAGCAAAGTAGGGGATTCACCCCTCCACTTT.

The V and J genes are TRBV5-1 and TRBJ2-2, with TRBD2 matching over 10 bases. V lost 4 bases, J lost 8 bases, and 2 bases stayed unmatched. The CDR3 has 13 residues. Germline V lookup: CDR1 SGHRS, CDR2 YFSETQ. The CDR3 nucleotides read TGCGCCAGCAGCACGGGACTAGCGGGGGAGCTGTTTTTT. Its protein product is CASSTGLAGELFF.

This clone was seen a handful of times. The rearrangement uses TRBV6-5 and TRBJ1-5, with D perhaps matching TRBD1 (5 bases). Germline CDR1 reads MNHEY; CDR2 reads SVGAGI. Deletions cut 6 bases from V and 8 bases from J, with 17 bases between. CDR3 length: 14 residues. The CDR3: CASSLSWGLKPQHF. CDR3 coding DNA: TGTGCCAGCAGCCTCAGTTGGGGGTTGAAGCCCCAGCATTTT.

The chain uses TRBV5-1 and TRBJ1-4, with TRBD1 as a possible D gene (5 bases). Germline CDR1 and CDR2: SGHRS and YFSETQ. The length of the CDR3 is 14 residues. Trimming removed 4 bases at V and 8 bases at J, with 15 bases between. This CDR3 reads CASSRGQGREKLFF. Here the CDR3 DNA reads TGCGCCAGCAGCCGAGGGCAGGGCCGGGAAAAACTGTTTTTT.

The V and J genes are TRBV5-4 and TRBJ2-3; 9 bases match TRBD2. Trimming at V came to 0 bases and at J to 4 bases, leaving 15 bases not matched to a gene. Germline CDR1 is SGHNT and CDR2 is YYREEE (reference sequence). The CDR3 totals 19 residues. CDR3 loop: CASSLVRSASGTKPDTQYF. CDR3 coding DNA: TGTGCCAGCAGCTTGGTCAGGTCGGCTAGCGGGACAAAACCAGATACGCAGTATTTT.

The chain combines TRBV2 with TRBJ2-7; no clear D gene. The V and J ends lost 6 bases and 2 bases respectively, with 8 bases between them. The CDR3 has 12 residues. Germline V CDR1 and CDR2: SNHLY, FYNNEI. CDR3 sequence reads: CASRGITYEQYF. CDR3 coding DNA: TGTGCCAGCAGGGGGATCACCTACGAGCAGTACTTC.

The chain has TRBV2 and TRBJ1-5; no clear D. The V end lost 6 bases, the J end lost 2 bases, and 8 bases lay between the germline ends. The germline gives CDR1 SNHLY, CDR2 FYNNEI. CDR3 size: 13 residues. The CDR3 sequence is CASRWEGNQPQHF. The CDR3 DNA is TGTGCCAGCAGATGGGAGGGCAATCAGCCCCAGCATTTT.

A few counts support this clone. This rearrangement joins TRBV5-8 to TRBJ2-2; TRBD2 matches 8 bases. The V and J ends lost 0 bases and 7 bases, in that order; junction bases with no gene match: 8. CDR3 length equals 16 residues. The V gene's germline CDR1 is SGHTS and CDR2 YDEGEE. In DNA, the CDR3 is TGTGCCAGCAGCTTGGCCGGGACTAGATATGTCGGGGAGCTGTTTTTT. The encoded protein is CASSLAGTRYVGELFF.

The CDR3 sequence is CASHWPGYGYTF. The CDR3 coding sequence is TGTGCCAGCCACTGGCCAGGCTATGGCTACACCTTC. The chain uses TRBV6-5 and TRBJ1-2; D not resolved. The germline V and J ends were trimmed by 8 bases and 4 bases, with 11 bases remaining between them. The V gene's germline CDR1 is MNHEY and CDR2 SVGAGI. This CDR3 has 12 residues.

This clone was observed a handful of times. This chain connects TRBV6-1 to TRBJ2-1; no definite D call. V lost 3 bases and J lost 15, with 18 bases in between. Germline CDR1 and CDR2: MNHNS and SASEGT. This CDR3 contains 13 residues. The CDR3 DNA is TGTGCCAGCAGTGATATTGCGGTGGCTAGAGGGTTCTTC. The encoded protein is CASSDIAVARGFF.

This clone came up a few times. CDR3 coding DNA: TGTGCCTGGAGTTCTAAGTCGGGACAGGGTCTTGGTGAGCAGTACTTC. It is translated as CAWSSKSGQGLGEQYF. This chain uses TRBV30 with TRBJ2-7, with 9 bases aligning to TRBD1. Germline trimming cut 2 bases from V and 7 bases from J; bases unmatched to any gene: 15. Germline CDR1 is GTSNPN and CDR2 is SVGIG (reference sequence). The CDR3 spans 16 residues.

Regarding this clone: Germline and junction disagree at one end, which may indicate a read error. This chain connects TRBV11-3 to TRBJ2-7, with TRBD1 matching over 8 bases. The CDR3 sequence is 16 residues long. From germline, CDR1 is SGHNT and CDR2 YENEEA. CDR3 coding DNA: TGTGCCAGCAGCATAGACGGACAGGGAGAAGCCTACGAGCAGTACTTC. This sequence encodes CASSIDGQGEAYEQYF.

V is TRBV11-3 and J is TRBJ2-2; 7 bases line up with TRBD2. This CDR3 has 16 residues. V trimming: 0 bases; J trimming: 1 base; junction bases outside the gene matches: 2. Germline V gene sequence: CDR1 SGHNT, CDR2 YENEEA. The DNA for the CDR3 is TGTGCCAGCAGCTTAGACGGCGGGAGGAACACCGGGGAGCTGTTTTTT. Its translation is CASSLDGGRNTGELFF.

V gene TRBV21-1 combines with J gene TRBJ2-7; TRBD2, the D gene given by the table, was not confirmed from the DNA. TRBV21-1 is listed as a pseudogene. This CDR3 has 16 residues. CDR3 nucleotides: TGTGCCAGCAGCAAAGAACCGCTATCGCAAACCTACGAGCAGTACTTC. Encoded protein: CASSKEPLSQTYEQYF.

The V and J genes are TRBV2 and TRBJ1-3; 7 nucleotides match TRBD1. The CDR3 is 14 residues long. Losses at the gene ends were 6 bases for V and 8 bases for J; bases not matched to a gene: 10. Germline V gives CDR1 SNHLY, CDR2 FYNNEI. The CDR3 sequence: CASSSQGKEHTIYF. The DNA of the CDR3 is TGTGCCAGCAGCTCACAGGGGAAGGAACACACCATATATTTT.

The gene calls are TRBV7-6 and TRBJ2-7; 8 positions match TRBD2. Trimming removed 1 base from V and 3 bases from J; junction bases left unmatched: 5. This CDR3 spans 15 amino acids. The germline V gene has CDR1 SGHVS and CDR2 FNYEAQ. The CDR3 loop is CASSLGTGGYYEQYF. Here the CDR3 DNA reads TGTGCCAGCAGCTTAGGAACGGGAGGGTACTACGAGCAGTACTTC.